Listed below are T cell receptor beta chains from one sample, sequenced in a study of PD-1 blockade in classical Hodgkin lymphoma. Data came from immunoSEQ multiplex PCR; TCRdb stores just in-frame clones and leaves some out. The table has about 17,000 clones, about 93% seen once; the top ten hold around 7%. The sequencing input was peripheral blood mononuclear cells (PBMCs). The receptor set was obtained from a human donor with classical Hodgkin lymphoma. Both conserved end residues are part of each CDR3. D genes are given only for firm matches. Size values are once, few and many counts, or a class for expanded clones, and some rows have none.

size	J	V	length	D	CDR3	DNA
.	TRBJ2-5	TRBV6-5	13	.	CASNFAWGETQYF	TGTGCCAGCAACTTTGCGTGGGGGGAGACCCAGTACTTC
.	TRBJ1-4	TRBV4-1	15	.	CASSQVGRVNEKLFF	TGCGCCAGCAGCCAAGTGGGAAGGGTTAATGAAAAACTGTTTTTT
.	TRBJ2-3	TRBV6-4	14	TRBD2	CASSLAGVTDTQYF	TGTGCCAGCAGTTTAGCGGGAGTAACAGATACGCAGTATTTT
.	TRBJ2-1	TRBV9	13	.	CASSVGTGNLEFF	.
.	TRBJ2-2	TRBV27	15	.	CASTQTFSNTGELFF	TGTGCCAGCACCCAGACTTTCTCGAACACCGGGGAGCTGTTTTTT
once	TRBJ2-1	TRBV9	15	TRBD2	CASTLGASGSNEQFF	TGTGCCAGCACCCTAGGGGCTAGCGGGAGTAATGAGCAGTTCTTC
.	TRBJ2-3	TRBV5-1	12	.	CASGFGTDTQYF	TGCGCCAGCGGGTTCGGCACAGATACGCAGTATTTT
.	TRBJ2-3	TRBV6-4	16	TRBD2	CASSEALAGGPDTQYF	TGTGCCAGCAGTGAAGCTCTAGCGGGAGGACCAGATACGCAGTATTTT
few	TRBJ2-1	TRBV25-1	14	.	CASSEGEGKGEQFF	TGTGCCAGCAGTGAAGGCGAGGGGAAGGGTGAGCAGTTCTTC
.	TRBJ2-1	TRBV5-5	15	.	CASSLKPGPQNEQFF	TGTGCCAGCAGCTTGAAGCCGGGACCACAGAATGAGCAGTTCTTC
.	TRBJ2-3	TRBV5-4	15	.	CASSLSSFGTDTQYF	TGTGCCAGCAGCTTGTCATCGTTTGGCACAGATACGCAGTATTTT
.	TRBJ2-7	TRBV11-2	15	TRBD2	CASSLAGLAGYEQYF	TGTGCCAGCAGCTTAGCCGGACTAGCGGGCTACGAGCAGTACTTC
.	TRBJ2-2	TRBV25-1	13	.	CASRAHGTGELFF	TGTGCCAGCAGGGCCCATGGCACCGGGGAGCTGTTTTTT
.	TRBJ2-7	TRBV10-3	12	.	CAISETDYEQYF	TGTGCCATCAGTGAGACAGACTACGAGCAGTACTTC
.	TRBJ1-5	TRBV2	18	.	CASSEKDTAETPNQPQHF	TGTGCCAGCAGTGAAAAGGATACGGCCGAGACGCCCAATCAGCCCCAGCATTTT
.	TRBJ1-2	TRBV28	11	.	CASLANYGYTF	TGTGCCAGCCTAGCTAACTATGGCTACACCTTC
.	TRBJ1-1	TRBV5-1	14	TRBD1	CASSRTGVATEAFF	TGCGCCAGCAGTCGGACAGGGGTTGCCACTGAAGCTTTCTTT
.	TRBJ1-2	TRBV7-9	13	.	CASSLTVRDGYTF	TGTGCCAGCAGTCTAACGGTCAGGGATGGCTACACCTTC
.	TRBJ2-7	TRBV19	14	.	CASRRYGVGDEQYF	TGTGCCAGTAGACGATACGGGGTCGGGGACGAGCAGTACTTC
few	TRBJ2-7	TRBV6-5	14	.	CASSYSGGDYEQYF	TGTGCCAGCAGTTACTCAGGGGGGGACTACGAGCAGTACTTC
.	TRBJ1-4	TRBV5-4	16	.	CASSLEEGRTNEKLFF	TGTGCCAGCAGCTTGGAGGAGGGTAGGACTAATGAAAAACTGTTTTTT
once	TRBJ1-2	TRBV21-1	15	.	CASSKVTPEGMGYTF	TGTGCCAGCAGCAAAGTTACACCTGAGGGGATGGGCTACACCTTC
.	TRBJ1-1	TRBV7-9	14	.	CASSEQGIRTEAFF	TGTGCCAGCAGTGAGCAGGGGATTCGCACTGAAGCTTTCTTT
.	TRBJ1-3	TRBV7-2	13	.	CASSPIDRNTIYF	TGTGCCAGCAGCCCAATAGACAGAAACACCATATATTTT
.	TRBJ2-7	TRBV10-1	13	.	CASSESGIYEQYF	TGCGCCAGCAGTGAGTCCGGGATCTACGAGCAGTACTTC
.	TRBJ2-5	TRBV20-1	11	.	CSVNSVETQYF	TGCAGTGTGAATAGCGTGGAGACCCAGTACTTC
.	TRBJ2-2	TRBV19	17	.	CASSLLAGGGPGGELFF	TGTGCCAGTAGTTTACTAGCAGGGGGAGGGCCCGGTGGAGAGCTGTTTTTT
once	TRBJ1-3	TRBV5-1	14	.	CASSLDREGNTIYF	TGCGCCAGCAGCTTGGACAGGGAGGGAAACACCATATATTTT
.	TRBJ1-1	TRBV7-9	14	.	CASSLLRFNTEAFF	TGTGCCAGCAGCTTACTCAGGTTCAACACTGAAGCTTTCTTT
.	TRBJ1-1	TRBV19	14	.	CASSIGQANTEAFF	TGTGCCAGTAGTATCGGGCAGGCGAACACTGAAGCTTTCTTT
.	TRBJ1-1	TRBV7-6	14	.	CASSQQGWNTEAFF	TGTGCCAGCAGCCAACAGGGATGGAACACTGAAGCTTTCTTT
.	TRBJ2-7	TRBV15	19	.	CATSSYTDPPTGQAYEQYF	TGTGCCACCAGCAGCTATACCGATCCCCCCACGGGGCAGGCCTACGAGCAGTACTTC
.	TRBJ1-1	TRBV30	13	.	CAWSVRGGDEAFF	TGTGCCTGGAGTGTACGGGGCGGAGATGAAGCTTTCTTT
.	TRBJ1-1	TRBV5-1	15	.	CASSLAKGGNTEAFF	TGCGCCAGCAGCTTGGCCAAGGGTGGGAACACTGAAGCTTTCTTT
.	TRBJ1-5	TRBV29-1	13	TRBD1	CSVSRDRGQPQHF	TGCAGCGTTTCCCGGGACAGAGGGCAGCCCCAGCATTTT
.	TRBJ2-7	TRBV7-9	14	.	CASSLLSRGYEQYF	TGTGCCAGCAGCTTATTGTCTCGAGGATACGAGCAGTACTTC
.	TRBJ1-1	TRBV11-2	13	.	CASSTTRNTEAFF	TGTGCCAGCAGCACAACAAGAAACACTGAAGCTTTCTTT
.	TRBJ2-7	TRBV25-1	13	.	CASSELEAYEQYF	TGTGCCAGCAGTGAACTCGAGGCCTACGAGCAGTACTTC
.	TRBJ2-1	TRBV2	13	.	CAGSELPFNEQFF	TGTGCCGGATCGGAGTTACCCTTCAATGAGCAGTTCTTC
.	TRBJ2-7	TRBV28	13	TRBD1	CASSLGQTYEQYF	TGTGCCAGCAGTTTGGGACAGACCTACGAGCAGTACTTC
.	TRBJ2-2	TRBV4-1	18	TRBD2	CASSQQGRVAGNTGELFF	TGCGCCAGCAGCCAACAAGGAAGGGTAGCGGGAAACACCGGGGAGCTGTTTTTT
.	TRBJ1-1	TRBV6-1	13	.	CASLERGAPRAFF	TGTGCCAGCCTCGAAAGGGGAGCTCCGAGAGCTTTCTTT
.	TRBJ1-4	TRBV28	14	.	CASSFGQINEKLFF	TGTGCCAGCAGTTTCGGGCAGATCAATGAAAAACTGTTTTTT
.	TRBJ2-5	TRBV29-1	12	TRBD2	CSRRRGEETQYF	TGCAGCAGAAGACGGGGGGAAGAGACCCAGTACTTC
.	TRBJ1-5	TRBV30	15	TRBD1	CAWSAKDRVWQPQHF	TGTGCCTGGAGTGCCAAGGACAGGGTATGGCAGCCCCAGCATTTT
.	TRBJ2-5	TRBV30	16	TRBD2	CAWTTLGVAGGETQYF	TGTGCCTGGACTACCCTAGGGGTAGCGGGAGGCGAGACCCAGTACTTC
.	TRBJ2-3	TRBV25-1	17	TRBD2	CASSGSRLAGGRDTQYF	TGTGCCAGCAGTGGGAGTAGACTAGCGGGAGGGAGGGATACGCAGTATTTT
.	TRBJ1-5	TRBV5-1	14	TRBD1	CASSLGTGSSPQHF	TGCGCCAGCAGCCTTGGGACAGGGAGTTCTCCCCAGCATTTT
.	TRBJ1-1	TRBV10-3	14	TRBD1	CAISTGGPGTEAFF	TGTGCCATCAGTACAGGGGGCCCGGGCACTGAAGCTTTCTTT
.	TRBJ2-5	TRBV9	13	.	CASSVGDQETQYF	TGTGCCAGCAGCGTAGGTGACCAAGAGACCCAGTACTTC
.	TRBJ1-1	TRBV7-6	14	.	CASSLQGWGTEAFF	TGTGCCAGCAGCTTACAGGGATGGGGAACTGAAGCTTTCTTT
.	TRBJ2-7	TRBV13	17	.	CASSPRGDQMGSYEQYF	TGTGCCAGCAGCCCCCGGGGTGACCAAATGGGCTCCTACGAGCAGTACTTC
.	TRBJ2-3	TRBV10-3	13	TRBD2	CAISVAGPDTQYF	TGTGCCATCAGTGTAGCGGGACCAGATACGCAGTATTTT
.	TRBJ1-5	TRBV6-1	14	.	CASSDPTDSGPQHF	TGTGCCAGCAGTGACCCTACAGACTCCGGGCCCCAGCATTTT
.	TRBJ2-2	TRBV25-1	15	.	CASSAHRANTGELFF	TGTGCCAGCAGCGCCCACAGGGCCAACACCGGGGAGCTGTTTTTT
.	TRBJ2-5	TRBV25-1	16	TRBD1	CASSADRGDSQETQYF	TGTGCCAGCAGTGCGGACAGGGGGGATTCCCAAGAGACCCAGTACTTC
.	TRBJ1-1	TRBV2	15	.	CASGGRSTRNTEAFF	TGTGCCAGCGGGGGGAGGTCGACAAGGAACACTGAAGCTTTCTTT
.	TRBJ2-5	TRBV6-5	16	.	CASSYLSGSNPETQYF	TGTGCCAGCAGTTACCTTTCCGGGTCCAACCCAGAGACCCAGTACTTC
.	TRBJ2-1	TRBV5-4	13	.	CASSLEGDSEQFF	TGTGCCAGCAGCTTGGAGGGCGATAGTGAGCAGTTCTTC
.	TRBJ2-5	TRBV5-6	13	.	CASSRDRTETQYF	TGTGCCAGCAGCCGTGACAGGACGGAGACCCAGTACTTC